The rows below give T cell receptor beta chains drawn from one sample of a study of radiotherapy plus CTLA-4 blockade in lung cancer. Method: immunoSEQ multiplex PCR; TCRdb's copy keeps in-frame clones and lacks some. The sample has 83,000 or so clones; roughly four fifths are singletons. The material was peripheral blood, obtained from a patient treated with radiotherapy plus ipilimumab. These TCRs come from a human donor with non-small cell lung cancer who had stable disease on radiotherapy plus ipilimumab. Each CDR3 is given with its conserved first and last residue. A D gene is named only where the DNA matches it firmly. Expanded clones get a size class; other rows say once, few or many, or leave the size out.

j_call d_call v_call clone_size cdr3_aa cdr3_nt
TRBJ1-2 - TRBV6-1 few CASSETQNYGYTF TGTGCCAGCAGTGAAACACAGAACTATGGCTACACCTTC
TRBJ2-2 - TRBV7-6 - CASSPLVMGELFF TGTGCCAGCAGCCCGTTGGTAATGGGGGAGCTGTTTTTT
TRBJ1-2 - TRBV6-6 few CASSFQGGYGYTF TGTGCCAGCAGTTTTCAAGGAGGGTATGGCTACACCTTC
TRBJ1-5 - TRBV19 - CASSATGTRPQHF TGTGCCAGTAGTGCGACAGGCACTCGGCCCCAGCATTTT
TRBJ2-3 TRBD1 TRBV7-9 - CASSSGTGIQADTQYF TGTGCCAGCAGCTCCGGGACAGGGATACAGGCAGATACGCAGTATTTT
TRBJ1-1 - TRBV12-2 - CASRPSRSNTEAFF TGTGCAAGTCGCCCCTCCCGCAGTAACACTGAAGCTTTCTTT
TRBJ2-3 TRBD1 TRBV18 - CASSQRGQGAADTQYF TGTGCCAGCTCACAGCGTGGACAGGGGGCCGCAGATACGCAGTATTTT
TRBJ2-1 TRBD2 TRBV5-5 - CASSERESSYNEQFF TGTGCCAGCAGCGAGCGGGAGAGCTCCTACAATGAGCAGTTCTTC
TRBJ2-7 - TRBV5-1 - CASSFNPPYEQYF TGCGCCAGCAGCTTCAACCCCCCATACGAGCAGTACTTC
TRBJ2-3 TRBD2 TRBV6-1 - CASSERTSGRANTDTQYF TGTGCCAGCAGTGAAAGAACTAGCGGGAGGGCCAACACAGATACGCAGTATTTT
TRBJ2-2 - TRBV28 - CASRGWDGELFF TGTGCCAGCAGAGGGTGGGACGGGGAGCTGTTTTTT
TRBJ1-1 - TRBV5-1 - CASSSSGSDTEAFF TGCGCCAGCAGCTCCAGCGGGTCGGACACTGAAGCTTTCTTT
TRBJ1-6 - TRBV27 - CASSNYENRQNSPLHF TGTGCCAGCAGCAACTATGAGAACAGGCAGAATTCACCCCTCCACTTT
TRBJ2-1 TRBD1 TRBV6-6 once CASRPGQGYNEQFF TGTGCCAGCAGGCCGGGACAGGGTTACAATGAGCAGTTCTTC
TRBJ1-1 - TRBV7-9 few CASSSGTEAFF TGTGCCAGCAGTTCCGGGACAGAAGCTTTCTTT
TRBJ2-3 - TRBV19 - CASTRRDTDTQYF TGTGCCAGTACCCGCAGGGACACAGATACGCAGTATTTT
TRBJ1-2 - TRBV7-9 few CASSLDETVYGYTF TGTGCCAGCAGCTTAGACGAGACAGTCTATGGCTACACCTTC
TRBJ2-3 - TRBV9 once CASSVGTDTQYF TGTGCCAGCAGCGTAGGAACAGATACGCAGTATTTT
TRBJ1-1 TRBD1 TRBV29-1 - CSGRQGVGTEAFF TGCAGCGGGAGACAGGGGGTTGGCACTGAAGCTTTCTTT
TRBJ2-5 - TRBV18 once CASSPHTGEGETQYF TGTGCCAGCTCACCACATACAGGGGAGGGGGAGACCCAGTACTTC
TRBJ1-6 - TRBV19 once CASSTARRSSYNSPLHF TGTGCCAGTAGTACCGCAAGGCGAAGCTCCTATAATTCACCCCTCCACTTT
TRBJ2-2 - TRBV9 - CASSFAGVANTGELFF TGTGCCAGCAGCTTTGCCGGGGTGGCGAACACCGGGGAGCTGTTTTTT
TRBJ1-4 TRBD1 TRBV7-2 - CASSPDRGHEKLFF TGTGCCAGCAGCCCGGACAGGGGGCATGAAAAACTGTTTTTT
TRBJ2-7 - TRBV9 - CASSVAGTLDYEQYF TGTGCCAGCAGCGTAGCGGGGACCCTGGATTACGAGCAGTACTTC
TRBJ2-7 - TRBV9 - CASSVGGAGPSYEQYF TGTGCCAGCAGCGTAGGGGGGGCAGGTCCCTCCTACGAGCAGTACTTC
TRBJ1-1 - TRBV6-6 - CASSYGGTNTEAFF TGTGCCAGCAGTTACGGGGGAACGAACACTGAAGCTTTCTTT
TRBJ2-1 - TRBV10-1 - CASSKDGNAYNEQFF TGCGCCAGCAGCAAGGACGGCAATGCATACAATGAGCAGTTCTTC
TRBJ1-2 - TRBV6-1 few CASNKENSNYGYTF TGTGCCAGCAACAAAGAAAACTCTAACTATGGCTACACCTTC
TRBJ2-1 - TRBV10-1 - CASSGGPAFNEQFF TGCGCCAGCAGCGGAGGACCGGCTTTCAATGAGCAGTTCTTC
TRBJ2-5 - TRBV6-1 - CASSEDRMYQETQYF TGTGCCAGCAGTGAGGACAGAATGTACCAAGAGACCCAGTACTTC
TRBJ1-1 TRBD1 TRBV14 - CASSRYRGGEAFF TGTGCCAGCAGCCGGTACAGGGGGGGTGAAGCTTTCTTT
TRBJ2-2 TRBD2 TRBV28 - CASYSGGANGELFF TGTGCCAGCTATAGCGGGGGGGCAAACGGGGAGCTGTTTTTT
TRBJ2-1 - TRBV6-1 - CASSPRGYEQFF TGTGCCAGCAGTCCCAGGGGCTATGAGCAGTTCTTC
TRBJ1-6 - TRBV30 once CAWSRDPGTNSPLHF TGTGCCTGGAGCAGGGACCCCGGCACCAATTCACCCCTCCACTTT
TRBJ2-5 TRBD2 TRBV5-1 - CASSLAGLAGQETQYF TGCGCCAGCAGCTTGGCCGGACTAGCGGGGCAAGAGACCCAGTACTTC
TRBJ2-7 TRBD2 TRBV5-1 - CASSPQGLAGSEQYF TGCGCCAGCAGCCCTCAAGGACTAGCGGGAAGTGAGCAGTACTTC
TRBJ2-2 TRBD1 TRBV7-3 - CASSRGQGRTGELFF TGTGCCAGCAGCAGAGGACAGGGAAGGACCGGGGAGCTGTTTTTT
TRBJ1-2 - TRBV5-5 - CASSLDQGPWRYTF TGTGCCAGCAGCTTGGACCAGGGGCCCTGGCGCTACACCTTC
TRBJ1-4 - TRBV7-2 - CASSLAMGANEKLFF TGTGCCAGCAGCTTAGCGATGGGAGCTAATGAAAAACTGTTTTTT
TRBJ2-7 - TRBV11-2 - CASSLALGLFYEQYF TGTGCCAGCAGCTTAGCCCTAGGTCTGTTCTACGAGCAGTACTTC
TRBJ2-1 - TRBV10-1 few CASSESAREQFF TGCGCCAGCAGTGAGTCGGCCCGGGAGCAGTTCTTC
TRBJ2-2 TRBD2 TRBV5-1 few CASSLALAGGPDTGELFF TGCGCCAGCAGCTTGGCACTAGCGGGAGGGCCGGACACCGGGGAGCTGTTTTTT
TRBJ1-2 - TRBV15 - CATSRAGLIPAMGYTF TGTGCCACCAGCAGGGCCGGTTTGATCCCGGCAATGGGCTACACCTTC
TRBJ2-2 - TRBV5-6 - CASSFGMTGNTGELFF TGTGCCAGCAGCTTTGGGATGACAGGGAACACCGGGGAGCTGTTTTTT
TRBJ2-2 - TRBV9 - CASSVEGGAGALTGELFF TGTGCCAGCAGCGTAGAAGGGGGGGCGGGAGCGCTCACCGGGGAGCTGTTTTTT
TRBJ2-3 TRBD1 TRBV19 - CASSVIGTVRTDTQYF TGTGCCAGTAGTGTTATCGGGACAGTGCGCACAGATACGCAGTATTTT
TRBJ2-7 TRBD2 TRBV30 once CAWRGTSGTSQYF TGTGCCTGGAGAGGGACTAGCGGGACGTCCCAGTACTTC
TRBJ1-1 TRBD1 TRBV11-2 - CASSLDQGVTEAFF TGTGCCAGCAGCTTAGATCAGGGGGTCACTGAAGCTTTCTTT
TRBJ2-2 - TRBV7-9 - CASTNGQRVANTGELFF TGTGCCAGCACCAACGGGCAGAGGGTCGCGAACACCGGGGAGCTGTTTTTT
TRBJ1-4 - TRBV30 - CAWSTGATNEKLFF TGTGCCTGGAGTACGGGGGCAACTAATGAAAAACTGTTTTTT
TRBJ2-4 TRBD1 TRBV15 - CATSTGTGVDKNIQYF TGTGCCACCAGCACCGGGACAGGGGTTGACAAAAACATTCAGTACTTC